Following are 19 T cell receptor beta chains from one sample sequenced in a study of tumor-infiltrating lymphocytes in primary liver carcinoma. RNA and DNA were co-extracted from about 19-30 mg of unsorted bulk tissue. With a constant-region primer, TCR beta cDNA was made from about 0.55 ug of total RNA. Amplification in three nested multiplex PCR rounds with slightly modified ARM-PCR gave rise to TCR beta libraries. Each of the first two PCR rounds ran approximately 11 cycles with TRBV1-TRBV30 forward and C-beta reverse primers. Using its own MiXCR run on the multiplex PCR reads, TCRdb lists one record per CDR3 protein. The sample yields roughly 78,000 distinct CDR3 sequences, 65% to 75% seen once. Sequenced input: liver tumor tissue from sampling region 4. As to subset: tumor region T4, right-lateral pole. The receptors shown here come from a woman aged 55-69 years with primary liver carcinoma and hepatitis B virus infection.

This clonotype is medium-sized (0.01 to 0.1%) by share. This CDR3 is CASSLVAGSNEQFF. The CDR3 nucleotides read TGTGCCAGCAGCTTAGTGGCAGGGTCCAATGAGCAGTTCTTC. The chain joins TRBV11-1 to TRBJ2-1; tentative D call: TRBD1 (5 bases). Trimming removed 1 base at V and 6 bases at J, with 10 bases between. Per germline, CDR1 SGHAT and CDR2 FQDESV (reference sequence). The CDR3 length is 14 residues. Variable domain in full (rest from reference TRBV11-1 and TRBJ2-1): EAEVAQSPRYKITEKSQAVAFWCDPISGHATLYWYRQILGQGPELLVQFQDESVVDDSQLPKDRFSAERLKGVDSTLKIQPAELGDSAMYLCASSLVAGSNEQFFGPGTRLTVL.

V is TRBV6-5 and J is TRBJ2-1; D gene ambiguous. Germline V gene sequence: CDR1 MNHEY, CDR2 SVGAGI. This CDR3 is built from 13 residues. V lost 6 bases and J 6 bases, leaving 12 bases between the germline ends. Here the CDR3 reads CASSPLYVNEQFF. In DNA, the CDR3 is TGTGCCAGCAGCCCATTGTATGTCAATGAGCAGTTCTTC.

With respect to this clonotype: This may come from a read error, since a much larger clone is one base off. CDR3 in DNA: TGTGCCGGCAGCTTCCAAGGCATGAACACTGAAGCTTTCTTT. Translated: CAGSFQGMNTEAFF. The V gene is TRBV7-9, the J gene TRBJ1-1; D gene uncertain. The germline V gene has CDR1 SEHNR and CDR2 FQNEAQ (reference sequence). The CDR3 runs 14 residues. Together with reference TRBV7-9 and TRBJ1-1, the CDR3 gives the full variable domain: DTGVSQNPRHKITKRGQNVTFRCDPISEHNRLYWYRQTLGQGPEFLTYFQNEAQLEKSRLLSDRFSAERPKGSFSTLEIQRTEQGDSAMYLCAGSFQGMNTEAFFGQGTRLTVV.

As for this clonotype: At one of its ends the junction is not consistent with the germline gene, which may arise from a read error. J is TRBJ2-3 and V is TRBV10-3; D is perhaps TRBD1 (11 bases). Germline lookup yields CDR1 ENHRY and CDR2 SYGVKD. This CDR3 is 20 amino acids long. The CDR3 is CSISARTGGRTSGGTVTQYF. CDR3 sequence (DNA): TGTTCCATCAGCGCCAGGACAGGGGGCCGGACTAGCGGTGGCACAGTTACGCAGTATTTT.

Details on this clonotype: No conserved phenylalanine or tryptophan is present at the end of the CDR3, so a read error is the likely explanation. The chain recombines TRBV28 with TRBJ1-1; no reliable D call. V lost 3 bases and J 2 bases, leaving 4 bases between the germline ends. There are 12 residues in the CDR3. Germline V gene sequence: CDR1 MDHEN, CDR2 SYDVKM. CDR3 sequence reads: CASSLINTEAFL. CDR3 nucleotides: TGTGCCAGCAGTTTGATAAACACTGAAGCTTTCTTA.

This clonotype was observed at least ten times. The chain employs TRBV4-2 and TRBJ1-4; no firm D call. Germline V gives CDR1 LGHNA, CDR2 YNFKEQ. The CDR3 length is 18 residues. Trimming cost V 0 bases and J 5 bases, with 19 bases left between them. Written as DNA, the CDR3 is TGTGCCAGCAGCCAAGATATTGTATTCGACAAAGGGAATGAAAAACTGTTTTTT. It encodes CASSQDIVFDKGNEKLFF.

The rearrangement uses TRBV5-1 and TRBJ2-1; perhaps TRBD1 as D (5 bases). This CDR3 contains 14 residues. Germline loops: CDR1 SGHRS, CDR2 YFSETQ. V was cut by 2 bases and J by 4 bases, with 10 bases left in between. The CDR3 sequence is CASSLISGYNEQFF. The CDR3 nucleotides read TGCGCCAGCAGCTTAATTTCAGGGTACAATGAGCAGTTCTTC. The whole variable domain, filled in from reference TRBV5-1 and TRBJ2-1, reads KAGVTQTPRYLIKTRGQQVTLSCSPISGHRSVSWYQQTPGQGLQFLFEYFSETQRNKGNFPGRFSGRQFSNSRSEMNVSTLELGDSALYLCASSLISGYNEQFFGPGTRLTVL.

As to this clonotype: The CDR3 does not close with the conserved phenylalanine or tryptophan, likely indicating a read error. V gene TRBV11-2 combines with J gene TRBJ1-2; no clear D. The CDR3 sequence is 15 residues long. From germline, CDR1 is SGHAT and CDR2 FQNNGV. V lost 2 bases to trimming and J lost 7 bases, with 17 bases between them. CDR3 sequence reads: CASSLIIWGDGGYTS. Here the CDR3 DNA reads TGTGCCAGCAGCTTAATAATATGGGGAGATGGTGGCTACACCTCC.

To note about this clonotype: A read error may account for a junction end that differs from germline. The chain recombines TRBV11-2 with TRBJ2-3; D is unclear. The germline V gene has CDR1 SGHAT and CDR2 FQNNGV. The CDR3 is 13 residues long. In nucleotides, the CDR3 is TGTGCTAGCAGCTTAGATCGAAGAGATACGCTGTATTTT. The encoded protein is CASSLDRRDTLYF.

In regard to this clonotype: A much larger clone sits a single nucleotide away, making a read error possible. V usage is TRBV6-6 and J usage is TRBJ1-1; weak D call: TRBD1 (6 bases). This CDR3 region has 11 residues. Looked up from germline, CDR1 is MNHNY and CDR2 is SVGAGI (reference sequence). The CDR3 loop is CASPREGEALF. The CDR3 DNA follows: TGTGCCAGCCCTAGGGAGGGGGAAGCTCTCTTT.

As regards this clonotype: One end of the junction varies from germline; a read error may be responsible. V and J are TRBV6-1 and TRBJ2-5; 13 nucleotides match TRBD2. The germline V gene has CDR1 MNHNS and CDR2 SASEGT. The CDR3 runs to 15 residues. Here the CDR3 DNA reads TGTGCCAACAGTGTACTAGCGGGAGGGCAGGATACCCAGTACTTC. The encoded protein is CANSVLAGGQDTQYF.

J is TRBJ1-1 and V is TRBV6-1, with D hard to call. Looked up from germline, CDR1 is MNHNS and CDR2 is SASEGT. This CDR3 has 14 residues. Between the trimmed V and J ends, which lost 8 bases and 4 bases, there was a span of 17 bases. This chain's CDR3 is CASLTGILSTEAFF. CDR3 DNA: TGTGCCAGCTTGACGGGGATTCTGAGCACTGAAGCTTTCTTT.

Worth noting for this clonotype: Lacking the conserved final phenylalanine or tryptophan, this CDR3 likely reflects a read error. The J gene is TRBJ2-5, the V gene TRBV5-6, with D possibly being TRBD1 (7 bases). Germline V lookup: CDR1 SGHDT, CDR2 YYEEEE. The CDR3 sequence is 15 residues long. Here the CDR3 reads CASSIRGANQETQYS. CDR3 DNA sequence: TGTGCCAGCAGCATCAGGGGGGCAAACCAAGAGACACAGTACTCC.

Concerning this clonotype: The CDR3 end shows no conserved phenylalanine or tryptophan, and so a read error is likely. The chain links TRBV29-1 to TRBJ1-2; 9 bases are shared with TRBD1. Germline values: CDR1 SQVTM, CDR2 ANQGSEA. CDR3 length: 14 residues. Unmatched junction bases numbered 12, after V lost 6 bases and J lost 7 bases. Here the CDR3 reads CSVPPGDRVGGYTL. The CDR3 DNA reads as TGCAGCGTCCCCCCCGGGGACAGGGTGGGTGGCTACACCTTA.

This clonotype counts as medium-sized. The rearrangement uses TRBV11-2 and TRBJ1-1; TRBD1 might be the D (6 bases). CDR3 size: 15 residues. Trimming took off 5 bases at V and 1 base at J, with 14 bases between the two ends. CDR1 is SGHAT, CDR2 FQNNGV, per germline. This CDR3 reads CASSRIRGGNTEAFF. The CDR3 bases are TGTGCCAGCAGCCGAATCAGGGGCGGGAACACTGAAGCTTTCTTT.

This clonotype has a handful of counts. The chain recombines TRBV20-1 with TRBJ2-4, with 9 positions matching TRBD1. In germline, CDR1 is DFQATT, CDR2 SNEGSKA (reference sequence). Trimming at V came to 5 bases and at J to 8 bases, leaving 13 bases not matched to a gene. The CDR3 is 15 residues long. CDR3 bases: TGCAGTGCTTACCGACTGGGACAGGGTAGTGACATTCAGTACTTC. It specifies CSAYRLGQGSDIQYF.

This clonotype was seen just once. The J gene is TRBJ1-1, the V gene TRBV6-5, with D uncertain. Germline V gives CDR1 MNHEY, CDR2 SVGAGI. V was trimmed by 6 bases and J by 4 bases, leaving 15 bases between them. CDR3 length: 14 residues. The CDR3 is CASSSDGPSTEAFF. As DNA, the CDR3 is TGTGCCAGCAGCTCGGACGGACCGAGCACTGAAGCTTTCTTT.

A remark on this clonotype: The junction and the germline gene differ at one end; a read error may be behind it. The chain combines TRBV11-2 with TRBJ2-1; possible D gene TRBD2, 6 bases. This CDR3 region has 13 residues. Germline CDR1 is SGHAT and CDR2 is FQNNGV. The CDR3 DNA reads TGTGCCAGTAGCTGGAGTAGCGGTGGTGAGCAGCTCTTC. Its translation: CASSWSSGGEQLF. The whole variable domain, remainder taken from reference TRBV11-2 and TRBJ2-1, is EAGVAQSPRYKIIEKRQSVAFWCNPISGHATLYWYQQILGQGPKLLIQFQNNGVVDDSQLPKDRFSAERLKGVDSTLKIQPAKLEDSAVYLCASSWSSGGEQLFGPGTRLTVL.

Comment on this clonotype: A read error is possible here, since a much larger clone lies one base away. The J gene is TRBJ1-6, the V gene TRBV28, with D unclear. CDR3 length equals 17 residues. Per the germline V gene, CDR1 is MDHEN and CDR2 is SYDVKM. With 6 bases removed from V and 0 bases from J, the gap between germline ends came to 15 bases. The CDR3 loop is CASRPGGVLSYNSPLHF. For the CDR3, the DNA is TGTGCCAGCAGGCCCGGCGGGGTTCTCTCCTATAATTCACCCCTCCACTTT.